The present entry profiles one TCR beta chain with its context. Its antigen remains unidentified. No quality values exist for individual bases; no much larger clone is one base distant. The CDR3 spans 16 residues, from the cysteine through the phenylalanine. Of all the DNA, just the CDR3 is kept, 48 bases in frame from base 1. The germline V gene (reference sequence) provides CDR1 MNHEY and CDR2 SMNVEV. Deletion took 6 bases off V and 6 bases off J, with a span of 23 bases between the germline ends. Samples from volunteer blood donors who had recovered from COVID-19 were contributed by a second Seattle source. Each collaborating institution followed its own protocols to collect whole blood in K2EDTA tubes. For TCRbeta analysis, collaborators shipped samples in one of three forms: frozen whole blood, isolated PBMCs, or DNA extracted from either of those sample types. The data belong to a study of blood T cell repertoires in COVID-19 (dated by TCRdb to the early 2020s). Background for the entire study: Collaborator samples came from the United States, Italy and Spain and covered acute and convalescent phases of COVID-19. The prospective study material was composed of cDNA or gDNA derived from T cells, B-cell-depleted T cells, or PBMCs. Deeply sampled blood TCRbeta repertoires from subjects exposed to, actively infected with, or recovered from COVID-19 were included in the dataset. The repertoires were released in a freely available public database meant as a resource for research on the immune response to SARS-CoV-2. The samples were drawn from the first 160 participants of the ongoing ImmuneRACE study and from 1,254 subjects provided by 6 global collaborators. Nearly every sample came with metadata listing a de-identified subject ID, COVID-19 status, age in years and sex. Where HLA class I and class II types were available, the types were taken from metadata supplied by the sample provider, not from assay-based typing. What the work shows at the level of the full study, not this receptor alone: Clinical and demographic metadata were provided uncurated, with the amount varying by source and participant.

TCRbeta CDR3 regions were amplified from genomic DNA using the immunoSEQ Assay, a bias-controlled multiplex PCR. For the original study's pipeline: Nucleated cell counts per sample were estimated from amplification of reference gene primers within the assay. To quantify the absolute abundance of each unique TCRbeta CDR3 rearrangement, sequence reads were collapsed and filtered. For each sample, productive Simpson clonality was calculated as the square root of Simpson's diversity index over productive rearrangements. Sourced from immuneACCESS, this table was stored by TCRdb with only in-frame sequences that have V and J called. A share of the clones is absent; for the studies checked, an unresolved V gene accounts for under half, and the remainder has no known explanation. V and J calls and clone size follow that table, whereas D and trimming were derived from the DNA. Within this sample are some 220,000 clones, with nearly 90% of them counted one time only. The top ten clones comprise approximately 12% of the sample.

Sequencing was performed on peripheral blood. This sequence originates from a woman under 30 who had recovered from COVID-19. The chain is made from TRBV27 and TRBJ1-1; no D gene can be assigned with confidence. The CDR3 protein: CASRSGRAKFYSEAFF. The DNA is as follows: TGTGCCAGCAGGAGTGGGAGGGCTAAGTTTTACTCTGAAGCTTTCTTT.